This TCR beta chain derives from a study of blood T cell repertoires in COVID-19. Turning to the study itself: Samples of COVID-19 (acute and convalescent) were obtained from the United States, Italy and Spain.

Original analysis: Estimates of nucleated cell counts were drawn from the amplification of reference gene primers. The table came from immunoSEQ multiplex PCR; TCRdb's copy has only in-frame clones and leaves some out. D and trimming come from the DNA, and the V and J calls and clone size come from that table. The repertoire has 42,000 or so clones, 81% of them found once; the top ten carry 39%. This clone was counted between two and nine times. Germline CDR1 and CDR2: SEHNR and FQNEAQ (reference sequence). V lost 6 bases to trimming and J lost 8 bases; unmatched junction nucleotides: 12. The CDR3 loop spans 15 amino acids.

The genes are TRBV7-9 and TRBJ1-4; 7 bases are a match to TRBD1. The source is a middle-aged man with active or convalescent COVID-19. Sequenced input: peripheral blood. The CDR3 here is CASSRQGNEDEKLFF. The CDR3 DNA is TGTGCCAGCAGTCGACAGGGTAATGAGGACGAAAAACTGTTTTTT.